These 17 T cell receptor beta chains were sequenced from one sample in a study of T cell responses to AZD1222 COVID-19 vaccine. Measured with immunoSEQ multiplex PCR; TCRdb has only the in-frame clones, and not every one. The profile shows over 75,000 clones, 75% to 90% of them singletons. Sequencing used peripheral blood, obtained 28 days after the second AZD1222 dose. Source of these receptors: an adult who received the AZD1222 COVID-19 vaccine.

The chain combines TRBV7-2 with TRBJ2-7; 8 positions match TRBD1. With 5 bases clipped from V and 1 base from J, the junction kept 7 bases outside the gene matches. Germline loops: CDR1 SGHTA, CDR2 FQGNSA. This CDR3 comprises 15 residues. The CDR3 nucleotides read TGTGCCAGCAGCCCGGACAGGGATAAGTCCTACGAGCAGTACTTC. This gives the protein CASSPDRDKSYEQYF.

The chain is built from TRBV10-3 and TRBJ1-2; no firm D call. The germline V gene has CDR1 ENHRY and CDR2 SYGVKD. Trimming stripped 3 bases from V and 5 bases from J, with 7 bases between. This CDR3 has 12 residues. CDR3 in amino acids: CAISEAEYGYTF. CDR3 coding DNA: TGTGCCATCAGTGAAGCAGAGTATGGCTACACCTTC.

This sequence joins TRBV6-5 and TRBJ1-3; D is unresolved. Between the trimmed V and J ends, which lost 11 bases and 3 bases, there was a span of 20 bases. This CDR3 is built from 15 residues. Germline V gene lookup returns CDR1 MNHEY and CDR2 SVGAGI. CDR3 DNA: TGTGCCGAAAGGGAAGGGTGTAATAGTGGAAACACCATATATTTT. It yields the protein CAEREGCNSGNTIYF.

In nucleotides, the CDR3 is TGTGCCAGCAGTTTCCACACTGAAGCTTTCTTT. Translated, it gives CASSFHTEAFF. V usage is TRBV28 and J usage is TRBJ1-1; D is ambiguous. CDR3 length equals 11 residues. The germline gives CDR1 MDHEN, CDR2 SYDVKM. V was clipped by 3 bases and J by 3 bases, with 2 bases between them.

V gene TRBV27 combines with J gene TRBJ1-6; weak D call: TRBD1 (5 bases). The CDR3 consists of 18 residues. Germline V gene lookup returns CDR1 MNHEY and CDR2 SMNVEV (reference sequence). Deletions cut 7 bases from V and 0 bases from J, with 19 bases between. DNA of the CDR3: TGTGCCAGCACAAACCCAAGAGGGGTCGGCTCCTATAATTCACCCCTCCACTTT. Translated, it gives CASTNPRGVGSYNSPLHF.

This clone was recorded once. The chain joins TRBV20-1 to TRBJ2-3, with 7 bases matching TRBD2. Trimming at V came to 3 bases and at J to 6 bases, leaving 9 bases not matched to a gene. Germline V gives CDR1 DFQATT, CDR2 SNEGSKA (reference sequence). The CDR3 is made up of 14 amino acids. The CDR3 DNA is TGCAGTGCTAGTCAAGCGGGACCTTCCGATACGCAGTATTTT. Protein: CSASQAGPSDTQYF.

Details on this clone: One junction end does not reproduce the germline sequence, and a read error may be involved. The J gene is TRBJ2-1, the V gene TRBV11-3; D is uncertain. CDR3 length: 11 residues. CDR1 and CDR2 from the germline V gene are SGHNT and YENEEA. CDR3 loop: CASSSHNEQFF. In DNA, the CDR3 is TGTGCCAGCAGCTCCCACAATGAGCAGTTCTTC.

This chain connects TRBV11-3 to TRBJ2-2; D is perhaps TRBD1 (6 bases). This CDR3 is 16 amino acids long. V was clipped by 0 bases and J by 1 base, with 9 bases between them. CDR1 is SGHNT, CDR2 YENEEA, per germline. In DNA, the CDR3 is TGTGCCAGCAGCTTAGATCCCAGGGGGAACACCGGGGAGCTGTTTTTT. It translates to CASSLDPRGNTGELFF.

The chain joins TRBV7-2 to TRBJ1-1; D not resolved. This CDR3 is built from 12 residues. From germline, CDR1 is SGHTA and CDR2 FQGNSA. The V end was cut by 2 bases, the J end by 11 bases, with 12 bases between. CDR3 in amino acids: CASSLNQIRAFF. The DNA for the CDR3 is TGTGCCAGCAGCTTAAATCAGATTAGGGCTTTCTTT.

There are a few counts of this clone. This chain joins TRBV29-1 and TRBJ1-4; a weak D match, TRBD1 (6 bases). V lost 7 bases, J lost 7 bases, and 22 bases lay in between. The CDR3 consists of 15 residues. Germline V lookup: CDR1 SQVTM, CDR2 ANQGSEA. The CDR3 protein is CSAQPTGASGEKLFF. As DNA, the CDR3 is TGCAGCGCACAACCGACGGGGGCATCGGGTGAAAAACTGTTTTTT.

V is TRBV7-3 and J is TRBJ2-5; 11 positions agree with TRBD2. V lost 2 bases to trimming and J lost 1 base; unmatched junction nucleotides: 0. CDR3 size: 15 residues. The germline gives CDR1 SGHTA, CDR2 FQGTGA. Here the CDR3 DNA reads TGTGCCAGCAGCTTACTAGCGGGGGGCCAAGAGACCCAGTACTTC. The encoded protein is CASSLLAGGQETQYF.

The CDR3 nucleotides are TGTGCCAGCAGCGGGGGAGGGATGGGCACAGATACGCAGTATTTT. This codes for CASSGGGMGTDTQYF. This sequence joins TRBV6-5 and TRBJ2-3; 7 positions agree with TRBD2. This CDR3 comprises 15 residues. After removal of 6 bases from V and 1 base from J, the junction contained 7 bases not matched to a gene. The germline V gene encodes CDR1 MNHEY and CDR2 SVGAGI.

The gene calls are TRBV4-1 and TRBJ1-2; TRBD1 agrees at 10 bases. In germline, CDR1 is MGHRA, CDR2 YSYEKL. The J segment lost 0 bases and the V segment lost 3 bases, leaving 1 base of the junction unmatched. This CDR3 is built from 15 residues. Here the CDR3 reads CASSQGQGTNYGYTF. Written as DNA, the CDR3 is TGCGCCAGCAGCCAGGGACAGGGGACTAACTATGGCTACACCTTC.

A remark on this clone: At one end the junction does not follow the germline gene, possibly because of a read error. CDR3 coding DNA: TGCAGCGTTGGGAGAGGTTTGAACTCCGGGGAGCTGTTTTTT. Amino acid sequence: CSVGRGLNSGELFF. This rearrangement joins TRBV29-1 to TRBJ2-2; no definite D call. This CDR3 contains 14 residues. Germline V lookup: CDR1 SQVTM, CDR2 ANQGSEA.

The chain couples TRBV21-1 to TRBJ2-2. TRBV21-1 is a listed pseudogene. The CDR3 runs to 16 residues. This CDR3 is CASSKLDGAYTGELFF. Written as DNA, the CDR3 is TGTGCCAGCAGCAAGCTCGACGGGGCTTACACCGGGGAGCTGTTTTTT.

This clone was recorded only once. The genes are TRBV6-1 and TRBJ1-4; the D is unclear. CDR1 is MNHNS, CDR2 SASEGT, per germline. This CDR3 is 16 amino acids long. Trimming stripped 4 bases from V and 5 bases from J, with 17 bases between. This CDR3 is CASSVDPSGINEKLFF. The CDR3 DNA sequence: TGTGCCAGCAGTGTAGACCCCTCCGGGATAAATGAAAAACTGTTTTTT.

V and J are TRBV11-2 and TRBJ2-4; the D is unclear. The germline gives CDR1 SGHAT, CDR2 FQNNGV. The germline V and J ends were trimmed by 2 bases and 3 bases, with 8 bases remaining between them. The length of the CDR3 is 14 residues. CDR3 DNA: TGTGCCAGCAGCTTAAGTCCGGACAAAAACATTCAGTACTTC. It is translated as CASSLSPDKNIQYF.